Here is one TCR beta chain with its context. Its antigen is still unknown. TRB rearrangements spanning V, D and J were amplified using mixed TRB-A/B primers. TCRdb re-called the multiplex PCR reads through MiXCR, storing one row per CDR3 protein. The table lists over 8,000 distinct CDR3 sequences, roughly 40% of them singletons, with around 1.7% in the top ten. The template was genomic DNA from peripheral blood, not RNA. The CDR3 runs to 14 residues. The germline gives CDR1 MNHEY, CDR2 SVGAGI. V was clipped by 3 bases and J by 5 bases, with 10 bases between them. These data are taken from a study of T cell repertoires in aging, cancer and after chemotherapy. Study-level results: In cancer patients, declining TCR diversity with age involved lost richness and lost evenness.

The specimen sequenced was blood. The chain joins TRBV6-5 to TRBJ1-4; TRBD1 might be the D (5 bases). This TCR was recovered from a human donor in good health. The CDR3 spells CASSYQGANEKLFF. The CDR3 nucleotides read TGTGCCAGCAGTTATCAGGGAGCGAATGAAAAACTGTTTTTT.